The present T cell receptor (beta chain) was sequenced within a study of breast tumors, draining lymph nodes, adjacent tissues. Each CDR3 protein is one row after TCRdb ran MiXCR on the multiplex PCR reads. The data contain about 8,300 distinct CDR3 sequences, roughly 41% of them singletons. Study observations and caveats: That most tumor T cells come from lymph nodes remained unproven. Tumor and nontumor repertoires were significantly more similar in luminal-like than in basal-like breast cancer. The data were judged consistent with most tumor T cells coming from lymph node and expanding in tumor. Tumors had less TCR diversity than lymph nodes, more than nontumor tissue.

The CDR3 spans 12 residues. In germline, CDR1 is LNHDA, CDR2 SQIVND (reference sequence). A note on this clonotype: As yet, its antigen is unknown. One end of the junction does not line up with germline, which may come from a read error.

The chain uses TRBV19 and TRBJ1-5; 7 nucleotides align to TRBD1. The specimen sequenced was tumor-adjacent breast tissue. This TCR came from a female donor with breast cancer. Some clones in this sample may be carry-over from other donors' samples. In nucleotides, the CDR3 is TGCGCCAGTGGACAGGCCAATCAGCCCCAGCATTTT. It yields the protein CASGQANQPQHF. The complete variable domain, with remaining parts taken from reference TRBV19 and TRBJ1-5, reads DGGITQSPKYLFRKEGQNVTLSCEQNLNHDAMYWYRQDPGQGLRLIYYSQIVNDFQKGDIAEGYSVSREKKESFPLTVTSAQKNPTAFYLCASGQANQPQHFGDGTRLSIL.